Given below is one TCR beta chain in context. What it recognizes is unknown. This CDR3 is 17 amino acids long. Germline assignment: CDR1 LGHNA and CDR2 YSLEER. This sample is drawn from a study of monozygotic twins with inflammatory bowel disease. Overall study findings and caveats: Patient-to-patient differences in immunosuppressive treatment may have added variability to the repertoires.

Each UMI harboured a 6-nucleotide sample barcode and was appended via template switching. Each CDR3 protein gets one entry in TCRdb, which reprocessed the 5' RACE reads and gives no DNA. The table lists around 370,000 distinct CDR3 sequences, with roughly 2.6% in the top ten. The V call is TRBV4-3, the J call TRBJ1-6; no DNA is available, so the TRBD1 call from TCRdb remains unchecked. Sequences were obtained from blood. This receptor was obtained from a human donor with ulcerative colitis or Crohn's disease, or a healthy co-twin of an affected twin (not recorded which). CDR3 protein: CASSQSPGTGVSSPLHF.